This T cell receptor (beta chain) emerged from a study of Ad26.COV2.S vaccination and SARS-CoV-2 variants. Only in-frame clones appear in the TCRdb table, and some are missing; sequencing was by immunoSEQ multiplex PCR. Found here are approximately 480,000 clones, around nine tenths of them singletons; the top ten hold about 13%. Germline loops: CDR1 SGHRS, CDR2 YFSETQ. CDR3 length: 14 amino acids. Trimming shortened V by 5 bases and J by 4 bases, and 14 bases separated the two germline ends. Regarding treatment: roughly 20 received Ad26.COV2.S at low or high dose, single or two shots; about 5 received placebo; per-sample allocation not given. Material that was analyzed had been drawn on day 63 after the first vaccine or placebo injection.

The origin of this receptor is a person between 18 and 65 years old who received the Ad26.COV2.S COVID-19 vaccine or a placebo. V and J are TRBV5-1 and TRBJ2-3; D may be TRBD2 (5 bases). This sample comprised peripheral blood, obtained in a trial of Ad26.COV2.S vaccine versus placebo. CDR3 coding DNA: TGCGCCAGCAGTCCCCTGAGCGGAGCAGATACGCAGTATTTT. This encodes CASSPLSGADTQYF.